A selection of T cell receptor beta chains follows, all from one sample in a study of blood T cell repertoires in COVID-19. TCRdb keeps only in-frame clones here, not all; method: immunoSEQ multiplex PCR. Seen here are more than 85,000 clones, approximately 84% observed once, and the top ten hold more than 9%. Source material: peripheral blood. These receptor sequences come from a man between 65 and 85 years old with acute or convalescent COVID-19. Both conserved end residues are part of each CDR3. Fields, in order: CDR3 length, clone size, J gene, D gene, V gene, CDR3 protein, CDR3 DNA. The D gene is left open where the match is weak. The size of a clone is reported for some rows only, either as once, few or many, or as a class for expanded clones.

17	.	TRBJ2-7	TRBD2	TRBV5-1	CASSLALSSGSAYEQYF	TGCGCCAGCAGCTTGGCCTTATCTAGCGGGAGCGCTTACGAGCAGTACTTC
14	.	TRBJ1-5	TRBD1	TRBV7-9	CASSQTGDNQPQHF	TGTGCCAGCAGCCAAACAGGGGACAATCAGCCCCAGCATTTT
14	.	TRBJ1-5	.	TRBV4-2	CASRREGFNQPQHF	TGTGCCAGCAGAAGAGAGGGATTCAATCAGCCCCAGCATTTT
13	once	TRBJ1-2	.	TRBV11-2	CASSPLLSDGYTF	TGTGCCAGCAGCCCCCTCCTCTCGGATGGCTACACCTTC
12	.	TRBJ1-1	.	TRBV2	CASQKVNAEAFF	TGTGCCAGCCAGAAAGTTAACGCTGAAGCTTTCTTT
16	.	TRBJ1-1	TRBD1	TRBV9	CASSVATGAMNTEAFF	TGTGCCAGCAGCGTAGCGACAGGGGCCATGAACACTGAAGCTTTCTTT
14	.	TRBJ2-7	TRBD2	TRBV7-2	CASSPGTSGYEQYF	TGTGCCAGCAGCCCCGGGACTAGCGGCTACGAGCAGTACTTC
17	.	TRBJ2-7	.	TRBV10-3	CAVSANVEGPSSYEQYF	TGTGCCGTCAGTGCAAATGTGGAGGGGCCATCCTCCTACGAGCAGTACTTC
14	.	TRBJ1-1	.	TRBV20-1	CSASPGLGDTEAFF	TGCAGTGCTAGTCCGGGACTGGGGGACACTGAAGCTTTCTTT
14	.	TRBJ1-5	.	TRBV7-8	CASSWGDSNQPQHF	TGTGCCAGCAGCTGGGGGGATAGCAATCAGCCCCAGCATTTT
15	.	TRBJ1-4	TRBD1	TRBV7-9	CASSPRQGTNEKLFF	TGTGCCAGCAGCCCGAGACAGGGAACTAATGAAAAACTGTTTTTT
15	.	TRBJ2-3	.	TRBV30	CAWRITKRLRDTQYF	TGTGCCTGGAGGATCACTAAGCGGTTGAGGGATACGCAGTATTTT
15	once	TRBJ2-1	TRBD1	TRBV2	CASSVWTGTSNEQFF	TGTGCCAGCAGTGTGTGGACAGGGACTTCTAATGAGCAGTTCTTC
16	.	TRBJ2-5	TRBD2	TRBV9	CASSARGLAGGETQYF	TGTGCCAGCAGCGCCAGGGGACTAGCGGGAGGCGAGACCCAGTACTTC
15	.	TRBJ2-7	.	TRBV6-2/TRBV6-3	CASSYLVTGSYEQYF	TGTGCCAGCAGTTACCTGGTGACAGGATCCTACGAGCAGTACTTC
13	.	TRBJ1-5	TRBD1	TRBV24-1	CATSDTGGQPQHF	TGTGCCACCAGTGATACAGGGGGGCAGCCCCAGCATTTT
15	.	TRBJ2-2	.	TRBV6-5	CASRPSEANTGELFF	TGTGCCAGCAGACCGAGCGAAGCGAACACCGGGGAGCTGTTTTTT
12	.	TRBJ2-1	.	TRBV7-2	CASSLERVLMFF	TGTGCCAGCAGCTTAGAGCGGGTATTGATGTTCTTC
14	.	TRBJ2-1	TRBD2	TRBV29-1	CSGGLAVRLNEQFF	TGCAGCGGTGGACTAGCGGTACGCCTAAATGAGCAGTTCTTC
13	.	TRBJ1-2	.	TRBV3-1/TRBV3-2	CASEGPQEGGYTF	TGTGCCAGCGAAGGCCCCCAAGAGGGTGGCTACACCTTC
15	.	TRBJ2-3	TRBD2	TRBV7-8	CASNLLQRGSDTQYF	TGTGCCAGCAACCTACTTCAGCGGGGATCCGATACGCAGTATTTT
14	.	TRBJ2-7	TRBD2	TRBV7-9	CASNIAGGNYEQYF	TGTGCCAGCAACATAGCGGGAGGCAACTACGAGCAGTACTTC
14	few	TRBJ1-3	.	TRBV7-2	CASSPRGSGNTIYF	TGTGCCAGCAGCCCCAGGGGTTCTGGAAACACCATATATTTT
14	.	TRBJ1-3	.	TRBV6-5	CASSYTSEGNTIYF	TGTGCCAGCAGTTACACATCTGAAGGAAACACCATATATTTT
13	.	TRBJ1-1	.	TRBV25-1	CASFGLMNTEAFF	TGTGCCAGCTTCGGACTCATGAACACTGAAGCTTTCTTT
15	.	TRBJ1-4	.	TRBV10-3	CAISSGDRENEKLFF	TGTGCCATCAGCTCCGGCGACAGAGAGAATGAAAAACTGTTTTTT
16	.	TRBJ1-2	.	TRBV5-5	CASSLALADSSYGYTF	TGTGCCAGCAGCTTGGCCTTAGCAGACTCGAGCTATGGCTACACCTTC
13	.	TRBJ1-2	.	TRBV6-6	CASSSGGDYGYTF	TGTGCCAGCAGTAGCGGGGGGGACTATGGCTACACCTTC